Shown below are 12 T cell receptor beta chains from a single sample sequenced in a study of blood T cells in healthy people across ages. Combining a sample-barcoded 5' primer with a J-beta primer mix, a second PCR ran for about 7 to 12 cycles. TCRdb analysed the 5' RACE reads with MiXCR anew, one entry per CDR3 protein. The sample contains fewer than 1,200,000 distinct CDR3 sequences, less than 25% of which appear only once. The sample was also linked to a second study, of T cells of mothers and their children.

Source material: blood. The receptors shown here come from a girl aged 2 to 10 in good health.

This clonotype was detected only a few times. The V call is TRBV29-1, the J call TRBJ2-5; D gene unclear. The CDR3 spans 14 residues. V was pared by 1 base and J by 1 base, with 10 bases between. Germline V CDR1 and CDR2: SQVTM, ANQGSEA. The CDR3: CSVEGFRSQETQYF. In DNA, the CDR3 is TGCAGCGTTGAAGGATTCCGTTCCCAAGAGACCCAGTACTTC. Full variable domain (rest looked up from reference TRBV29-1 and TRBJ2-5): SAVISQKPSRDICQRGTSLTIQCQVDSQVTMMFWYRQQPGQSLTLIATANQGSEATYESGFVIDKFPISRPNLTFSTLTVSNMSPEDSSIYLCSVEGFRSQETQYFGPGTRLLVL.

The chain links TRBV7-3 to TRBJ2-3; TRBD2 might be the D (6 bases). Germline CDR1 reads SGHTA; CDR2 reads FQGTGA. V gave up 3 bases and J gave up 5 bases, with 15 bases separating them. CDR3 size: 15 residues. CDR3 protein: CASSLAAGGQDTQYF. The CDR3 nucleotides read TGTGCCAGCAGCTTGGCGGCCGGAGGGCAAGATACGCAGTATTTT.

This rearrangement joins TRBV5-6 to TRBJ2-7; 8 positions agree with TRBD1. Germline CDR1 and CDR2: SGHDT and YYEEEE. The CDR3 is 14 residues long. The junction had 4 bases not matched to a gene; V was cut back by 1 base and J by 4 bases. The CDR3 loop reads CASSLLQGGYEQYF. The CDR3 DNA reads TGTGCCAGCAGCTTGCTACAGGGGGGTTACGAGCAGTACTTC. Together with reference TRBV5-6 and TRBJ2-7, the CDR3 gives the full variable domain: DAGVTQSPTHLIKTRGQQVTLRCSPKSGHDTVSWYQQALGQGPQFIFQYYEEEERQRGNFPDRFSGHQFPNYSSELNVNALLLGDSALYLCASSLLQGGYEQYFGPGTRLTVT.

This clonotype was counted between two and nine times. The junction and the germline gene differ at one end; a read error may be behind it. This sequence joins TRBV20-1 and TRBJ1-5, with D perhaps TRBD1 (6 bases). Per germline, CDR1 DFQATT and CDR2 SNEGSKA (reference sequence). The CDR3 extends over 13 amino acids. CDR3 residues: CSAQQGINQPQHF. In DNA form, the CDR3 reads TGCAGTGCTCAACAGGGAATCAATCAGCCTCAGCATTTT.

Regarding this clonotype: Germline and junction disagree at one end, which may indicate a read error. The chain carries TRBV18 and TRBJ1-3; weak D call: TRBD1 (6 bases). CDR3 length: 14 residues. The germline CDR1 and CDR2 sequences are KGHSH and LQKENI. The CDR3 is CASSSGGEGNTLYF. CDR3 nucleotide sequence: TGTGCCAGCTCATCCGGGGGCGAGGGAAACACCCTATATTTT. The whole variable domain, filled in from reference TRBV18 and TRBJ1-3, reads NAGVMQNPRHLVRRRGQEARLRCSPMKGHSHVYWYRQLPEEGLKFMVYLQKENIIDESGMPKERFSAEFPKEGPSILRIQQVVRGDSAAYFCASSSGGEGNTLYFGEGSWLTVV.

This clonotype occurred a few times. This sequence joins TRBV28 and TRBJ1-1, with 7 bases aligning to TRBD1. This CDR3 contains 15 residues. V was pared by 3 bases and J by 3 bases, with 7 bases of the junction left unmatched. Germline-derived CDR1 and CDR2 are MDHEN and SYDVKM. The CDR3 sequence is CASSFTGDIYTEAFF. CDR3 coding DNA: TGTGCCAGCAGTTTTACAGGGGACATCTACACTGAAGCTTTCTTT.

This clonotype has only a few counts. This sequence joins TRBV20-1 and TRBJ1-2, with D maybe TRBD1 (5 bases). This CDR3 is 14 amino acids long. V shed 8 bases and J shed 5 bases, with 21 bases lying between them. Germline CDR1 and CDR2: DFQATT and SNEGSKA (reference sequence). CDR3 bases: TGCAGTCCAAAACGGAAGGGGCGGTGGTATGGCTACACCTTC. Translated, it gives CSPKRKGRWYGYTF.

This clonotype has more than one count but fewer than ten. The chain recombines TRBV12-3 or TRBV12-4 with TRBJ2-3; D is unclear. Trimming pared 3 bases from V and 0 bases from J, leaving 10 bases between. The CDR3 is 15 residues long. CDR3 coding DNA: TGTGCCAGCAGTTTTTTTGCGTCTAGCACAGATACGCAGTATTTT. Amino acids: CASSFFASSTDTQYF.

The rearrangement uses TRBV20-1 and TRBJ2-7; D unclear. The V gene lost 4 bases and the J gene lost 6 bases, with 10 bases spanning the gap. CDR3 length equals 11 residues. CDR1 is DFQATT, CDR2 SNEGSKA, per germline (reference sequence). As DNA, the CDR3 is TGCAGTGCTACCGATTATTCCGAGCAGTACTTC. Its translation is CSATDYSEQYF.

The chain joins TRBV29-1 to TRBJ2-7, with D unresolved. V lost 5 bases, J lost 3 bases, and 20 bases lay in between. Germline V lookup: CDR1 SQVTM, CDR2 ANQGSEA. The CDR3 loop spans 15 amino acids. The DNA of the CDR3 is TGCAGCGTTTTCCCCGGGTCCTCCTTCATCTACGAGCAGTACTTC. Its protein product is CSVFPGSSFIYEQYF.

This clonotype was observed a few times. V gene TRBV29-1 combines with J gene TRBJ2-1; TRBD2 aligns across 9 bases. This CDR3 spans 13 amino acids. Germline V gene lookup returns CDR1 SQVTM and CDR2 ANQGSEA. The V and J ends lost 4 bases and 8 bases, in that order; junction bases with no gene match: 6. CDR3 sequence reads: CSVAGGRVHEQFF. DNA of the CDR3: TGCAGCGTTGCGGGCGGGAGGGTCCATGAGCAGTTCTTC.

This chain uses TRBV5-1 with TRBJ1-2; D remains unclear. The CDR3 covers 15 residues. Germline V gene data show CDR1 as SGHRS and CDR2 as YFSETQ. V was shortened by 0 bases and J by 4 bases, with 13 bases between the two germline ends. The CDR3 nucleotides read TGCGCCAGCAGCTTGGATCAGTTGCAGGTCTATGGCTACACCTTC. This codes for CASSLDQLQVYGYTF.